The 15 T cell receptor beta chains below come from one sample, sequenced in a study of ipilimumab plus nivolumab after autologous stem cell transplantation (dated by TCRdb to 2020 to 2022). The library came from the immunoSEQ multiplex PCR assay. Here the immuneACCESS table is served through TCRdb, limited to in-frame sequences with V and J called. Missing clones are a known gap in these copies; in checked studies unresolved V genes cover under half, and the rest lacks a known reason. The sample profile shows approximately 18,000 clones; 81% of them were found once. About 6.4% of the sample lies in the top ten. The sample in question was PBMCs, obtained in a trial of ipilimumab plus nivolumab as post-transplant consolidation. Receptors were obtained from a male donor with diffuse large B-cell lymphoma.

The gene calls are TRBV12-5 and TRBJ1-4, with 11 positions matching TRBD1. The length of the CDR3 is 13 residues. V trimming: 5 bases; J trimming: 8 bases; junction bases outside the gene matches: 1. Germline V lookup: CDR1 LGHNT, CDR2 FRNRAP. In DNA form, the CDR3 reads TGTGCTAGTGGTCGGGACAGGGGGGAAAAACTGTTTTTT. Protein: CASGRDRGEKLFF.

This clone occurred a few times. The chain recombines TRBV5-5 with TRBJ1-6, with 8 bases that match TRBD1. Germline V gene lookup returns CDR1 SGHKS and CDR2 YYEKEE (reference sequence). Unmatched junction bases numbered 5, after V lost 7 bases and J lost 5 bases. The CDR3 consists of 14 residues. The CDR3 loop is CASGTGLDNSPLHF. In DNA form, the CDR3 reads TGTGCCAGCGGGACAGGACTTGATAATTCACCCCTCCACTTT.

This clone was observed a few times. The rearrangement joins TRBV6-1 to TRBJ2-7; 13 bases agree with TRBD2. The germline V gene has CDR1 MNHNS and CDR2 SASEGT. V shed 5 bases and J 6 bases; nucleotides not matched to a gene: 7. The CDR3 spans 15 residues. The CDR3 DNA follows: TGTGCCAGCAGTCTGAGACTAGCGGGGGGACTCGAGCAGTACTTC. Amino acid sequence: CASSLRLAGGLEQYF.

The count of this clone is one. The rearrangement uses TRBV14 and TRBJ1-1; TRBD1 might be the D (5 bases). CDR1 and CDR2 from the germline V gene are SGHDN and FVKESK. With 4 bases removed from V and 1 base from J, the gap between germline ends came to 16 bases. This CDR3 is built from 16 residues. CDR3 amino acids: CASSPGPGTANTEAFF. CDR3 in DNA: TGTGCCAGCAGCCCCGGCCCCGGGACTGCGAACACTGAAGCTTTCTTT.

The chain joins TRBV11-3 to TRBJ2-3, with 10 positions matching TRBD1. The V gene's germline CDR1 is SGHNT and CDR2 YENEEA. This CDR3 has 13 residues. Trimming at V came to 0 bases and at J to 14 bases, leaving 5 bases not matched to a gene. CDR3 residues: CASSLDGTGAAYF. CDR3 nucleotide sequence: TGTGCCAGCAGCTTAGACGGGACAGGGGCCGCGTATTTT. Looking up the rest from reference TRBV11-3 and TRBJ2-3 gives the full variable domain: EAGVVQSPRYKIIEKKQPVAFWCNPISGHNTLYWYLQNLGQGPELLIRYENEEAVDDSQLPKDRFSAERLKGVDSTLKIQPAELGDSAVYLCASSLDGTGAAYFGPGTRLTVL.

The J gene is TRBJ1-5, the V gene TRBV19; the D gene is possibly TRBD1 (5 bases). The germline CDR1 and CDR2 sequences are LNHDA and SQIVND (reference sequence). Trimming stripped 6 bases from V and 1 base from J, with 10 bases between. The CDR3 runs 14 residues. The CDR3, as DNA: TGTGCCAGTAGCCTCAGGGAGAGCAATCAGCCCCAGCATTTT. Its translation is CASSLRESNQPQHF.

Details on this clone: The junction and the germline gene differ at one end; a read error may be behind it. The chain is built from TRBV5-5 and TRBJ2-1; a possible D gene is TRBD2 (5 bases). CDR1 is SGHKS and CDR2 is YYEKEE in the germline V gene (reference sequence). This CDR3 region has 16 residues. In DNA form, the CDR3 reads TGCGCCAGCAGCCAAGAGGTAGCGAAGCGAAACAATGAGCAGTTCTTC. As protein: CASSQEVAKRNNEQFF. Variable domain in full (rest from reference TRBV5-5 and TRBJ2-1): DAGVTQSPTHLIKTRGQQVTLRCSPISGHKSVSWYQQVLGQGPQFIFQYYEKEERGRGNFPDRFSARQFPNYSSELNVNALLLGDSALYLCASSQEVAKRNNEQFFGPGTRLTVL.

The chain couples TRBV5-1 to TRBJ2-2, with D possibly being TRBD1 (6 bases). V was clipped by 1 base and J by 1 base, with 11 bases between them. The CDR3 consists of 16 residues. CDR1 SGHRS and CDR2 YFSETQ come from the germline V gene. CDR3 in amino acids: CASSLLEQGNTGELFF. The DNA of the CDR3 is TGCGCCAGCAGCTTGTTAGAACAGGGGAACACCGGGGAGCTGTTTTTT.

The J gene is TRBJ2-7, the V gene TRBV5-4; 13 nucleotides match TRBD2. Germline lookup yields CDR1 SGHNT and CDR2 YYREEE (reference sequence). Trimming cost V 1 base and J 4 bases; bases outside gene matches: 2. This CDR3 comprises 15 residues. The CDR3 here is CASSLTSGGAYEQYF. Here the CDR3 DNA reads TGTGCCAGCAGCTTGACTAGCGGGGGGGCTTACGAGCAGTACTTC.

This clone showed up just a few times. The rearrangement uses TRBV2 and TRBJ1-2; D is uncertain. Trimming removed 4 bases at V and 8 bases at J, with 11 bases between. This CDR3 spans 12 amino acids. The germline CDR1 and CDR2 sequences are SNHLY and FYNNEI. The CDR3 spells CASSGEGRGYTF. CDR3 bases: TGTGCCAGCAGTGGGGAGGGAAGGGGCTACACCTTC.

This clone was counted a single time. This chain joins TRBV28 and TRBJ1-5, with a weak D call TRBD1 (5 bases). Germline CDR1 reads MDHEN; CDR2 reads SYDVKM. V was shortened by 6 bases and J by 0 bases, with 12 bases between the two germline ends. The CDR3 has 15 residues. CDR3 nucleotides: TGTGCCAGCAGCCTGACAGAGAATAGCAATCAGCCCCAGCATTTT. Translated: CASSLTENSNQPQHF. The full variable domain, in which reference TRBV28 and TRBJ1-5 provide the parts outside the CDR3, is DVKVTQSSRYLVKRTGEKVFLECVQDMDHENMFWYRQDPGLGLRLIYFSYDVKMKEKGDIPEGYSVSREKKERFSLILESASTNQTSMYLCASSLTENSNQPQHFGDGTRLSIL.

CDR3 residues: CASSQALAGGRGEQFF. CDR3 in DNA: TGTGCCAGCAGCCAAGCGCTAGCGGGGGGGCGGGGTGAGCAGTTCTTC. The chain joins TRBV14 to TRBJ2-1, with TRBD2 matching 12 bases. V shed 1 base and J 9 bases; nucleotides not matched to a gene: 7. CDR1 and CDR2 from the germline V gene are SGHDN and FVKESK. The CDR3 length is 16 residues.

This rearrangement joins TRBV11-2 to TRBJ2-5; D is undetermined. Germline CDR1 reads SGHAT; CDR2 reads FQNNGV. V was clipped by 4 bases and J by 3 bases, with 9 bases between them. CDR3 length: 13 residues. In DNA form, the CDR3 reads TGTGCCAGCAGCTCAACACGGGAAGAGACCCAGTACTTC. This sequence encodes CASSSTREETQYF.

This chain connects TRBV2 to TRBJ1-5; D is unclear. The germline CDR1 and CDR2 sequences are SNHLY and FYNNEI. The CDR3 has 13 amino acids. Trimming left V 4 bases short and J 2 bases short, with 6 bases between. The CDR3 spells CASSGSGNQPQHF. CDR3 in DNA: TGTGCCAGCAGTGGCAGCGGCAATCAGCCCCAGCATTTT.

The V call is TRBV5-4, the J call TRBJ2-5, with TRBD2 identical over 8 bases. The CDR3 sequence is 15 residues long. Germline V CDR1 and CDR2: SGHNT, YYREEE (reference sequence). The V segment lost 2 bases and the J segment 4 bases; nucleotides outside the gene matches: 7. The CDR3 DNA is TGTGCCAGCAGCTTCCAGCGGGGGTCTGGAGAGACCCAGTACTTC. Translation gives CASSFQRGSGETQYF.